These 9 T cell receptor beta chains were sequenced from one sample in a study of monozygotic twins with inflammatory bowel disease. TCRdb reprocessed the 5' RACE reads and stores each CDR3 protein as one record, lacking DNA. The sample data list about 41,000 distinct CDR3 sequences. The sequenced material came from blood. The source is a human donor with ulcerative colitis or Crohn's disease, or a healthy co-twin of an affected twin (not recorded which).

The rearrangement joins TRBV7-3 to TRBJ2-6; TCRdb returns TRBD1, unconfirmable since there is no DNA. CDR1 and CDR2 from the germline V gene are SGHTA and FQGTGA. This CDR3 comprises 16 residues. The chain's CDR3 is CASSSRTGTGANVLTF. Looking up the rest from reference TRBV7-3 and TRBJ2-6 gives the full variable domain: GAGVSQTPSNKVTEKGKYVELRCDPISGHTALYWYRQSLGQGPEFLIYFQGTGAADDSGLPNDRFFAVRPEGSVSTLKIQRTERGDSAVYLCASSSRTGTGANVLTFGAGSRLTVL.

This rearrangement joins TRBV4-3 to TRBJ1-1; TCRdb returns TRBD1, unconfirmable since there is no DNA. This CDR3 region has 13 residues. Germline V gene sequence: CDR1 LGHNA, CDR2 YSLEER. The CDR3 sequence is CASSQETGTPAFF.

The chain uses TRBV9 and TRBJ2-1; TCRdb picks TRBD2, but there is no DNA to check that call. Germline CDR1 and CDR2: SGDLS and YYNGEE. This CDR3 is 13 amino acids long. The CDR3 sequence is CASSVEWENEQFF.

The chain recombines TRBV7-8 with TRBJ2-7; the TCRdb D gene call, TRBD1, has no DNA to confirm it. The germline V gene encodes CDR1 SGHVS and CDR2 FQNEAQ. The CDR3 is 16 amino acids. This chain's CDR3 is CASTFFRDRTSYEQYF.

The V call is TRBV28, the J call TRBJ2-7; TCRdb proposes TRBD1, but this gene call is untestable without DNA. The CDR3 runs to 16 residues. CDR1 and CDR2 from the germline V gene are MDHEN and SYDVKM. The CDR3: CASSLWDRGSAYEQYF.

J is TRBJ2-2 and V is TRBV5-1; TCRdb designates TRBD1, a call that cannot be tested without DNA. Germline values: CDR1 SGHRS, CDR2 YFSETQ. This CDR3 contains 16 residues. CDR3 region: CASSLATSGGAGELFF.

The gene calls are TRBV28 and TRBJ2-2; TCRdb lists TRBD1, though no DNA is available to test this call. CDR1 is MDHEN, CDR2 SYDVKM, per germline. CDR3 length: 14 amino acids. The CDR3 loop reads CASSLRGATGELFF.

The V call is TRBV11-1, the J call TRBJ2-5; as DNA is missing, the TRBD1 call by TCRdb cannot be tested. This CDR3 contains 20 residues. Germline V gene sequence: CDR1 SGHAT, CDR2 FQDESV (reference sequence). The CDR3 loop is CASSLLWGPRGETFQETQYF.

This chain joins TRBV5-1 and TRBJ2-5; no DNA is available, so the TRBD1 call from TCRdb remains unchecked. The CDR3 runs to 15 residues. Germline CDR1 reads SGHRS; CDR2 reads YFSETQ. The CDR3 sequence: CASSGDVTGRETQYF.